This passage covers 21 T cell receptor beta chains from one sample sequenced in a study of T cells after yellow fever vaccination. Each CDR3 protein is one row after TCRdb ran MiXCR on the 5' RACE reads. The sample has some 100,000 distinct CDR3 sequences; approximately 8.4% are singletons. The sequenced sample was CD8+ T cells not binding an NS4B(214-222) dextramer, sorted from PBMCs, obtained less than 18 days after the first yellow fever vaccination. The receptors come from a man between 18 and 35 years old who received the YFV17D yellow fever vaccine.

This clonotype turned up a few times. The chain employs TRBV19 and TRBJ2-1; D is perhaps TRBD1 or TRBD2 (6 bases each). The CDR3 has 15 residues. With 7 bases removed from V and 5 bases from J, the gap between germline ends came to 18 bases. CDR1 and CDR2 (germline): LNHDA, SQIVND (reference sequence). The CDR3 bases are TGTGCCAGTAAGGACCCCTCTAGGGGGGACAATGAGCAGTTCTTC. Translated, it gives CASKDPSRGDNEQFF.

This clonotype was observed many times. The chain combines TRBV4-1 with TRBJ2-5, with D possibly being TRBD2 (7 bases). Trimming stripped 0 bases from V and 5 bases from J, with 22 bases between. Per germline, CDR1 MGHRA and CDR2 YSYEKL. The CDR3 is 18 amino acids. CDR3: CASSQEILAGAPGETQYF. The CDR3 DNA is TGCGCCAGCAGCCAAGAAATTCTGGCGGGGGCCCCCGGGGAGACCCAGTACTTC.

This chain joins TRBV4-3 and TRBJ2-7; 13 bases match TRBD2. The CDR3 runs to 16 residues. From germline, CDR1 is LGHNA and CDR2 YSLEER. With 0 bases clipped from V and 6 bases from J, the junction kept 5 bases outside the gene matches. The CDR3 DNA reads TGCGCCAGCAGCCAAGATTGGGGGACTAGCGGGGTCGAGCAGTACTTC. The encoded protein is CASSQDWGTSGVEQYF.

This clonotype was picked up a small number of times. This sequence joins TRBV27 and TRBJ2-3; D is unclear. The CDR3 spans 11 residues. V was pared by 3 bases and J by 6 bases, with 4 bases between. Looked up from germline, CDR1 is MNHEY and CDR2 is SMNVEV (reference sequence). CDR3 DNA sequence: TGTGCCAGCAGTTTGGAGGATACGCAGTATTTT. Translation: CASSLEDTQYF.

This clonotype counts as medium-sized. The V and J genes are TRBV11-2 and TRBJ2-1, with 9 bases aligning to TRBD1. The CDR3 totals 18 residues. The V segment lost 0 bases and the J segment 7 bases; nucleotides outside the gene matches: 13. Germline-derived CDR1 and CDR2 are SGHAT and FQNNGV. CDR3: CASSLEPGTGFGVNEQFF. The CDR3 DNA reads as TGTGCCAGCAGCTTAGAGCCGGGGACAGGGTTCGGCGTGAATGAGCAGTTCTTC.

This clonotype was counted many times. The chain couples TRBV3-1 to TRBJ2-2; D is perhaps TRBD1 or TRBD2 (5 bases each). Between the trimmed V and J ends, which lost 8 bases and 4 bases, there was a span of 17 bases. The CDR3 length is 15 residues. CDR1 is LGHDT, CDR2 YNNKEL, per germline (reference sequence). DNA for the CDR3: TGTGCCAGCGGCCCACCGGGACGTTCCACCGGGGAGCTGTTTTTT. Protein product: CASGPPGRSTGELFF.

This clonotype was detected only a few times. The chain has TRBV7-7 and TRBJ2-7, with D possibly TRBD1 on 6 matching bases. Deletions cut 1 base from V and 6 bases from J, with 10 bases between. The CDR3 spans 13 residues. Germline V lookup: CDR1 SSHAT, CDR2 FNYEAQ (reference sequence). As DNA, the CDR3 is TGTGCCAGCAGCTTAGGAGGACAGCGCGAGCAGTACTTC. Its translation: CASSLGGQREQYF. Looking up the rest from reference TRBV7-7 and TRBJ2-7 gives the full variable domain: GAGVSQSPRYKVTKRGQDVTLRCDPISSHATLYWYQQALGQGPEFLTYFNYEAQPDKSGLPSDRFSAERPEGSISTLTIQRTEQRDSAMYRCASSLGGQREQYFGPGTRLTVT.

This clonotype was seen more than once but under ten times. This chain links TRBV7-9 with TRBJ1-3; D is ambiguous. Trimming took off 4 bases at V and 8 bases at J, with 15 bases between the two ends. CDR1 is SEHNR, CDR2 FQNEAQ, per germline (reference sequence). The CDR3 has 14 residues. CDR3 nucleotide sequence: TGTGCCAGCAGCTCTAGGCAGGCAATATACACCATATATTTT. Encoded protein: CASSSRQAIYTIYF.

V and J are TRBV7-3 and TRBJ2-1; 7 positions match TRBD2. The CDR3 length is 15 residues. The J segment lost 7 bases and the V segment lost 2 bases, leaving 8 bases of the junction unmatched. The germline gives CDR1 SGHTA, CDR2 FQGTGA. CDR3 in amino acids: CASSLLAGVYNEQFF. In DNA, the CDR3 is TGTGCCAGCAGCTTACTGGCGGGGGTTTATAATGAGCAGTTCTTC.

In this sample, this clonotype turned up a few times. CDR3 DNA: TGTGCCAGCAGTTTGGACCCCGTGAAAGGGGATGAGCAGTACTTC. Protein: CASSLDPVKGDEQYF. This chain links TRBV27 with TRBJ2-7; possible D gene TRBD1, 5 bases. Germline V gene data show CDR1 as MNHEY and CDR2 as SMNVEV (reference sequence). V was shortened by 3 bases and J by 7 bases, with 19 bases between the two germline ends. The length of the CDR3 is 15 residues.

The table lists this clonotype with a few counts. The CDR3 DNA reads TGCAGTGCTAGACTAGCTACCCACAATGAGCAGTTCTTC. This translates into CSARLATHNEQFF. The chain couples TRBV20-1 to TRBJ2-1; D may be TRBD2 (5 bases). V lost 2 bases and J 5 bases, leaving 10 bases between the germline ends. CDR1 and CDR2 from the germline V gene are DFQATT and SNEGSKA (reference sequence). This CDR3 is built from 13 residues.

V gene TRBV21-1 combines with J gene TRBJ2-7. TRBV21-1 represents a pseudogene. CDR3 length: 15 amino acids. CDR3 region: CASSKVRGRTYEQYV. The DNA of the CDR3 is TGTGCCAGCAGCAAAGTTCGAGGACGGACGTACGAGCAGTACGTC.

The chain joins TRBV4-1 to TRBJ1-6, with a tentative D call TRBD1 (6 bases). This CDR3 region has 14 residues. V shed 4 bases and J shed 5 bases, with 9 bases lying between them. Germline lookup yields CDR1 MGHRA and CDR2 YSYEKL. As DNA, the CDR3 is TGCGCCAGCAGCCTCAACAGGGATAATTCACCCCTCCACTTT. Translated: CASSLNRDNSPLHF.

V usage is TRBV4-1 and J usage is TRBJ1-2; 7 bases line up with TRBD1. CDR3 length equals 15 residues. From germline, CDR1 is MGHRA and CDR2 YSYEKL. V was clipped by 0 bases and J by 3 bases; unmatched bases: 4. The CDR3 protein is CASSQDDREDYGYTF. In DNA, the CDR3 is TGCGCCAGCAGCCAAGATGACAGGGAGGACTATGGCTACACCTTC.

This clonotype was detected only a few times. The rearrangement uses TRBV29-1 and TRBJ2-1, with TRBD1 matching 12 bases. CDR1 and CDR2 (germline): SQVTM, ANQGSEA. Germline trimming cut 7 bases from V and 9 bases from J; bases unmatched to any gene: 7. The CDR3 contains 13 residues. This chain's CDR3 is CSASGTGGGEQFF. In DNA form, the CDR3 reads TGCAGCGCCTCCGGGACAGGGGGCGGTGAGCAGTTCTTC.

This clonotype was seen more than once but under ten times. The chain uses TRBV10-3 and TRBJ1-2; the D is unclear. The germline CDR1 and CDR2 sequences are ENHRY and SYGVKD. Trimming shortened V by 3 bases and J by 4 bases, and 12 bases separated the two germline ends. The CDR3 runs to 14 residues. CDR3 in amino acids: CAISDSGTFYGYTF. The CDR3 DNA sequence: TGTGCCATCAGTGACTCGGGAACCTTCTATGGCTACACCTTC.

The rearrangement uses TRBV14 and TRBJ2-3, with 7 bases identical to TRBD1. The CDR3 is 16 amino acids. Germline CDR1 is SGHDN and CDR2 is FVKESK. J lost 4 bases, V lost 4 bases, and 11 bases had no gene match. Here the CDR3 reads CASSLLGRGSADTQYF. The CDR3 bases are TGTGCCAGCAGCCTCCTAGGCAGGGGGAGCGCAGATACGCAGTATTTT.

In this sample, this clonotype turned up a few times. This chain links TRBV4-3 with TRBJ1-2, with a possible D match to TRBD1 (6 bases). Germline CDR1 reads LGHNA; CDR2 reads YSLEER. Between the trimmed V and J ends, which lost 0 bases and 8 bases, there was a span of 19 bases. The CDR3 spans 16 residues. The CDR3 DNA sequence: TGCGCCAGCAGCCAAGACAGGGGCGGTATTTCGGGAGGCTACACCTTC. Translating it yields CASSQDRGGISGGYTF.

This clonotype was seen more than once but under ten times. The CDR3 region has the DNA TGTGCCAGCAGTTACGGGACGCACTCCTACGAGCAGTACTTC. This codes for CASSYGTHSYEQYF. The J gene is TRBJ2-7, the V gene TRBV6-5, with D perhaps being TRBD1 or TRBD2 (5 bases each). CDR1 is MNHEY and CDR2 is SVGAGI in the germline V gene. The CDR3 has 14 amino acids. V lost 2 bases and J 0 bases, leaving 8 bases between the germline ends.

The chain is built from TRBV7-9 and TRBJ2-7; D uncertain. Germline V lookup: CDR1 SEHNR, CDR2 FQNEAQ (reference sequence). This CDR3 region has 12 residues. V lost 4 bases, J lost 5 bases, and 9 bases lay in between. The CDR3: CASSWLGDEQYF. The CDR3 coding sequence is TGTGCCAGCAGCTGGCTAGGCGACGAGCAGTACTTC.

This clonotype was observed a few times. The chain couples TRBV24-1 to TRBJ2-1; 11 bases map to TRBD1. J gave up 3 bases and V 4 bases, and 4 bases lay outside the gene matches. The CDR3 consists of 16 residues. Germline-derived CDR1 and CDR2 are KGHDR and SFDVKD. This CDR3 is CATSETGTGGYNEQFF. DNA of the CDR3: TGTGCCACCAGTGAAACCGGGACAGGGGGCTACAATGAGCAGTTCTTC.